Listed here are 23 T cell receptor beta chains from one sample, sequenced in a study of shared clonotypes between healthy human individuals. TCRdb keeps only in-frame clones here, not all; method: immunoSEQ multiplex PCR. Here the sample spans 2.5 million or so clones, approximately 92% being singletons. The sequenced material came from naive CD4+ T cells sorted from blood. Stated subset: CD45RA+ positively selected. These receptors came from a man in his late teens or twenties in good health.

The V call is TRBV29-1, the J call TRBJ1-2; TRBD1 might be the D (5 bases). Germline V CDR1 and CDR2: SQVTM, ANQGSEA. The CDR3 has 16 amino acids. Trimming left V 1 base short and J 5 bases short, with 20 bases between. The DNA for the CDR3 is TGCAGCGTTGAAGGTCTTTCCCAGGGAAGGGAATATGGCTACACCTTC. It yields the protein CSVEGLSQGREYGYTF.

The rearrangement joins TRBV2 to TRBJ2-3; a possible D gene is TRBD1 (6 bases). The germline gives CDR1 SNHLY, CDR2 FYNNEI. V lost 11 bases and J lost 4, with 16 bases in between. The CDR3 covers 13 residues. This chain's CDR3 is CAGQTEFSDTQYF. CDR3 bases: TGTGCCGGACAGACAGAGTTTTCAGATACGCAGTATTTT.

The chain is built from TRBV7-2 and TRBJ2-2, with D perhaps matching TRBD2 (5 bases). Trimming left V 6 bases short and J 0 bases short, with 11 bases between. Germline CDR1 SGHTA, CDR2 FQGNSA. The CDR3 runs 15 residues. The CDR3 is CASRLDSANTGELFF. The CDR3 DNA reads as TGTGCCAGCAGATTGGATAGCGCGAACACCGGGGAGCTGTTTTTT.

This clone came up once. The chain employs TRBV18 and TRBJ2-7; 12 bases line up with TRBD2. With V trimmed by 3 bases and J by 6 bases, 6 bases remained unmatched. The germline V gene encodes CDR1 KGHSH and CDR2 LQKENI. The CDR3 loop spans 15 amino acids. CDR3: CASSPASGGAAEQYF. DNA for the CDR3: TGTGCCAGCTCACCCGCTAGCGGGGGGGCCGCCGAGCAGTACTTC.

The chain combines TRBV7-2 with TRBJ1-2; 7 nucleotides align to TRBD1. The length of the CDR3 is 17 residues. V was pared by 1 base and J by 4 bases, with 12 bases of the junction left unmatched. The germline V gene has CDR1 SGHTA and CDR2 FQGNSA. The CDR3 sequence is CASSLVWVRGPGYGYTF. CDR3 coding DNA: TGTGCCAGCAGCTTAGTTTGGGTGAGGGGGCCTGGCTATGGCTACACCTTC. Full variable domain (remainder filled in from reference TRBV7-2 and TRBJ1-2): GAGVSQSPSNKVTEKGKDVELRCDPISGHTALYWYRQSLGQGLEFLIYFQGNSAPDKSGLPSDRFSAERTGGSVSTLTIQRTQQEDSAVYLCASSLVWVRGPGYGYTFGSGTRLTVV.

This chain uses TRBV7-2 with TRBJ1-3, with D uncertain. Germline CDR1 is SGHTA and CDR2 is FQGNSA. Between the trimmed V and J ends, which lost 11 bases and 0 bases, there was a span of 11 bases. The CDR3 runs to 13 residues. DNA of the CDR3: TGTGCCTGGCAGGCAAACTCTGGAAACACCATATATTTT. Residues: CAWQANSGNTIYF.

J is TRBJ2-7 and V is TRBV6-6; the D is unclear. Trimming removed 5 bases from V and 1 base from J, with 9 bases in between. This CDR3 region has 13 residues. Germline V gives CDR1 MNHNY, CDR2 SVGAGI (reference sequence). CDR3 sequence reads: CASSRRASYEQYF. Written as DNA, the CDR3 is TGTGCCAGCAGTCGACGAGCTTCCTACGAGCAGTACTTC.

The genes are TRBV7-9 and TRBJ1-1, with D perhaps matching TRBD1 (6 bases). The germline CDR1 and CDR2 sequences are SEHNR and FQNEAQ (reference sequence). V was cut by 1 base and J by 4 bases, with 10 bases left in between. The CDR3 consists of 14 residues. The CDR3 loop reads CASSLGKGGTEAFF. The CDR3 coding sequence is TGTGCCAGCAGCTTAGGAAAGGGGGGCACTGAAGCTTTCTTT.

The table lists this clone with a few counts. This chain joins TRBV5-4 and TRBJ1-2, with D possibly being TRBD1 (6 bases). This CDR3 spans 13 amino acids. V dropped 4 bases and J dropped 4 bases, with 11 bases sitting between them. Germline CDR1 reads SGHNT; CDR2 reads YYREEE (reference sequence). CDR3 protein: CASSNRTAYGYTF. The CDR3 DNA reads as TGTGCCAGCAGCAACCGGACAGCCTATGGCTACACCTTC.

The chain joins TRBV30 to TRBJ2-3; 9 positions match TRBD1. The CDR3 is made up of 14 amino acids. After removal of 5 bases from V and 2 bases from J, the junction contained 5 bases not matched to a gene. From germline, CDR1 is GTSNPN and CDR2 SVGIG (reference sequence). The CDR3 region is CAWSGQGFTDTQYF. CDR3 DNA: TGTGCCTGGTCCGGACAGGGGTTCACAGATACGCAGTATTTT.

The CDR3 bases are TGTGCCAGTAGTATTTCGGTGGGAGGGGGATACGAGCAGTACTTC. The encoded protein is CASSISVGGGYEQYF. The V and J genes are TRBV19 and TRBJ2-7, with D possibly being TRBD2 (7 bases). Trimming pared 3 bases from V and 4 bases from J, leaving 16 bases between. Per germline, CDR1 LNHDA and CDR2 SQIVND (reference sequence). CDR3 length: 15 residues.

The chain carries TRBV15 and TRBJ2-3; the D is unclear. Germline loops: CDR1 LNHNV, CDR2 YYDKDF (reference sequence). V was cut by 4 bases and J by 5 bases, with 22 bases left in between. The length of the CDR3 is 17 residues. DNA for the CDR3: TGTGCCACCAGCACCATGCTTCAGGCCACCCTTCGAGATACGCAGTATTTT. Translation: CATSTMLQATLRDTQYF.

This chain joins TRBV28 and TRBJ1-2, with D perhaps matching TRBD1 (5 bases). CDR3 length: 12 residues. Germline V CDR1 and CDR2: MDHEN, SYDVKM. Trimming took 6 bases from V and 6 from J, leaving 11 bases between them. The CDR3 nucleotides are TGTGCCAGCAGATTCGGGACGGATGGCTACACCTTC. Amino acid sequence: CASRFGTDGYTF.

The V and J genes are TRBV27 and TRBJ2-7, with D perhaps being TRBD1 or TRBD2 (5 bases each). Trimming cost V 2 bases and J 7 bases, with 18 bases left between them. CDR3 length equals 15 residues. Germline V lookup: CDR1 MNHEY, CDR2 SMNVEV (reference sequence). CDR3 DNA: TGTGCCAGCAGTTTAACGGAGGCAGGGTTCGTAGAGCAGTACTTC. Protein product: CASSLTEAGFVEQYF.

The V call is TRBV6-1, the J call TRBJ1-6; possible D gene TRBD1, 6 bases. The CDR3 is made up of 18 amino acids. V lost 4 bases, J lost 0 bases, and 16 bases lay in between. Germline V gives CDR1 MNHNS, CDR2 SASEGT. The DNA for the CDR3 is TGTGCCAGCAGTGGGACGGGACACCAGAGCTCCTATAATTCACCCCTCCACTTT. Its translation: CASSGTGHQSSYNSPLHF.

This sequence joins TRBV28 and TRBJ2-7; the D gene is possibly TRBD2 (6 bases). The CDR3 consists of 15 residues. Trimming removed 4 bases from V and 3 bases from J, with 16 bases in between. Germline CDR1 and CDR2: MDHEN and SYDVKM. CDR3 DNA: TGTGCCAGCAGTTCAACCGGGACTGCAATCTACGAGCAGTACTTC. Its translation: CASSSTGTAIYEQYF.

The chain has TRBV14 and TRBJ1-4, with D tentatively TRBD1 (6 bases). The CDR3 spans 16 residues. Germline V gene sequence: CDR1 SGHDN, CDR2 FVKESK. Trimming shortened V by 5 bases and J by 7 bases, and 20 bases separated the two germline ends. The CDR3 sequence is CASSKSQGTRGEKLFF. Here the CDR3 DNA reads TGTGCCAGCAGCAAATCACAAGGGACCAGGGGTGAAAAACTGTTTTTT.

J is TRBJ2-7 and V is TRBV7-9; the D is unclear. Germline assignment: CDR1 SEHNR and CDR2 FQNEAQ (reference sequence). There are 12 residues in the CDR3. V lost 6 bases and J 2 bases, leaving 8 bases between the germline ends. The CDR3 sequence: CASSWVPYEQYF. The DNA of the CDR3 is TGTGCCAGCAGTTGGGTCCCCTACGAGCAGTACTTC.

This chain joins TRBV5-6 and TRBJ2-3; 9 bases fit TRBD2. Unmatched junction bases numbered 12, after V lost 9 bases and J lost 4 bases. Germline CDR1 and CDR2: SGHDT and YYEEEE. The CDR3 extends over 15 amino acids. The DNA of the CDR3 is TGTGCCACCCATAGCGGGGGCCCCTTCCCAGATACGCAGTATTTT. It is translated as CATHSGGPFPDTQYF. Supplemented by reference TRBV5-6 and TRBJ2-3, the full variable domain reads DAGVTQSPTHLIKTRGQQVTLRCSPKSGHDTVSWYQQALGQGPQFIFQYYEEEERQRGNFPDRFSGHQFPNYSSELNVNALLLGDSALYLCATHSGGPFPDTQYFGPGTRLTVL.

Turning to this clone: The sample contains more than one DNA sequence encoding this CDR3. CDR3 in DNA: TGTGCCAGCAGCTTCACTAGCGGGGCTAGCACAGATACGCAGTATTTT. Its translation is CASSFTSGASTDTQYF. The V gene is TRBV7-2, the J gene TRBJ2-3; TRBD2 matches 10 bases. Trimming took 3 bases from V and 0 from J; bases not matched to a gene: 3. Germline V gene data show CDR1 as SGHTA and CDR2 as FQGNSA. This CDR3 is 16 amino acids long.

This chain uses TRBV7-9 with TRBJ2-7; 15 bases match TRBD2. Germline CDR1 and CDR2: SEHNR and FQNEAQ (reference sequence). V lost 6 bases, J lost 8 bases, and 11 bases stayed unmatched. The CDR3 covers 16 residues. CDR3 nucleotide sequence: TGTGCCAGCAGACGCGACGGGACTAGCGGGGGGTATCAGCAGTACTTC. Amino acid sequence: CASRRDGTSGGYQQYF.

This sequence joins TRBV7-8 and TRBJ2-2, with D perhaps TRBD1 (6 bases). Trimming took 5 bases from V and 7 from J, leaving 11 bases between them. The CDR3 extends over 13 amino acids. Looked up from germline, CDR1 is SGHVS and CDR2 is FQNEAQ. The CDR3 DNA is TGTGCCAGCAGCCTAGGGGGAAACGGGGAGCTGTTTTTT. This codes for CASSLGGNGELFF.

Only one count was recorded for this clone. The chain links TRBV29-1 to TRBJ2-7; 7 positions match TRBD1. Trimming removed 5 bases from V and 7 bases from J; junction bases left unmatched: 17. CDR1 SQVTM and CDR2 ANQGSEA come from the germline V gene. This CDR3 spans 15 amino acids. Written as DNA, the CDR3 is TGCAGCGTTCTTGGGACCGGGACAGCAGGCTCTGAGCAGTACTTC. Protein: CSVLGTGTAGSEQYF.